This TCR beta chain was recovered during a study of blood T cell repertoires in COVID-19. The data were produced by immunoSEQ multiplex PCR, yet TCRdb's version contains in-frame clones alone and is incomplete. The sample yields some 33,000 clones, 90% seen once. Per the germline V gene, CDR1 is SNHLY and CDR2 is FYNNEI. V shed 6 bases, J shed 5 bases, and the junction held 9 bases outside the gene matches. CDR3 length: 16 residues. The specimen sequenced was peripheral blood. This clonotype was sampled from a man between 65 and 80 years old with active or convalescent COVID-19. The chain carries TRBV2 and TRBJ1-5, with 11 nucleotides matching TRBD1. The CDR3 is CASRSIRDRGYQPQHF. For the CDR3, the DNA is TGTGCCAGCAGATCCATACGGGACAGGGGGTATCAGCCCCAGCATTTT.